This T cell receptor beta chain derives from a study of glioma-infiltrating T cells. Background on the study: Glioblastomas were WHO grade IV, sampled at first diagnosis; low-grade were grade II. Presurgical dexamethasone in glioma patients lasted six or fewer days.

In the case of this clonotype: Its matching antigen is unknown.

Amplification of TCR alpha and beta CDR3 regions from RNA used iRepertoire nested multiplex PCR. Input was 100-400 ng of tissue mRNA or PBMC total RNA. TCRdb reprocessed the multiplex PCR reads via MiXCR and lists one record per CDR3 protein. Of a few hundred thousand distinct CDR3 sequences detected, roughly 41% appear once; the ten largest clones hold around 12%. Notes on the study in general: Non-neoplastic patients had below-expected tissue-blood divergence, while all gliomas exceeded expectation.

The TCR comes from a human donor with low-grade glioma or glioblastoma, undergoing nonglioma brain surgery, or in good health (not recorded which). What was sequenced was glioma tissue, nonneoplastic brain tissue, or PBMCs (not recorded which).

The CDR3, as DNA: TGTGCCAGCAGCCCCTCTAGCGGGGGGGGCAATGAGCAGTTCTTC. It codes for CASSPSSGGGNEQFF. The rearrangement joins TRBV6-1 to TRBJ2-1, with 12 bases aligning to TRBD2. Germline V gene data show CDR1 as MNHNS and CDR2 as SASEGT. This CDR3 has 15 residues. Trimming cost V 6 bases and J 6 bases; bases outside gene matches: 6.